The next 18 T cell receptor beta chains were all read from a single sample in a study of tumor-infiltrating lymphocytes in localized non-small cell lung cancer. TCRdb's copy holds only in-frame clones and misses some; the assay was immunoSEQ multiplex PCR. The table shows about 10,000 clones, with 60% occurring only once. The material sequenced was uninvolved lung tissue not adjacent to the tumor. These receptors were taken from a human donor with non-small cell lung cancer.

This clone occurred once. V usage is TRBV5-6 and J usage is TRBJ2-7, with unresolved D. Germline V gene sequence: CDR1 SGHDT, CDR2 YYEEEE. This CDR3 is built from 12 residues. Deletions cut 5 bases from V and 2 bases from J, with 8 bases between. CDR3 sequence: CASSFGAYEQYF. For the CDR3, the DNA is TGTGCCAGCAGTTTTGGTGCCTACGAGCAGTACTTC.

The CDR3: CASSLGGTGNTEAFF. The CDR3 nucleotides read TGTGCCAGCAGCTTGGGCGGGACAGGGAACACTGAAGCTTTCTTT. The V call is TRBV5-5, the J call TRBJ1-1; 8 bases are shared with TRBD1. Per germline, CDR1 SGHKS and CDR2 YYEKEE (reference sequence). The CDR3 contains 15 residues. J gave up 1 base and V 0 bases, and 2 bases lay outside the gene matches.

This clone was seen more than once but under ten times. V and J are TRBV29-1 and TRBJ2-2; D may correspond to TRBD1 or TRBD2 (6 bases each). Trimming removed 7 bases from V and 5 bases from J, with 17 bases in between. CDR1 is SQVTM and CDR2 is ANQGSEA in the germline V gene. The CDR3 consists of 14 residues. The CDR3 nucleotides are TGCAGCGCTGCGGGACAATCATTAACCGGGGAGCTGTTTTTT. Translation gives CSAAGQSLTGELFF.

The chain has TRBV4-1 and TRBJ2-3; TRBD1 matches 9 bases. Germline CDR1 and CDR2: MGHRA and YSYEKL. CDR3 length: 20 amino acids. With V trimmed by 0 bases and J by 2 bases, 15 bases remained unmatched. This chain's CDR3 is CASSQDYRSGQGLTTDTQYF. The DNA for the CDR3 is TGCGCCAGCAGCCAAGATTATCGGAGTGGACAGGGGCTCACCACAGATACGCAGTATTTT.

The CDR3 here is CASSLTGTGGIYEQYF. CDR3 sequence (DNA): TGTGCCAGCAGCTTAACCGGGACAGGGGGAATCTACGAGCAGTACTTC. The J gene is TRBJ2-7, the V gene TRBV7-8; 11 bases map to TRBD1. Germline trimming cut 2 bases from V and 3 bases from J; bases unmatched to any gene: 6. Looked up from germline, CDR1 is SGHVS and CDR2 is FQNEAQ. This CDR3 comprises 16 residues.

This clone is medium-sized in the sample. The J gene is TRBJ2-7, the V gene TRBV6-5, with 8 bases aligning to TRBD1. V trimming: 5 bases; J trimming: 5 bases; junction bases outside the gene matches: 11. Germline V gene sequence: CDR1 MNHEY, CDR2 SVGAGI. The CDR3 has 15 amino acids. The CDR3 sequence is CASSRTRDRGHEQYF. DNA for the CDR3: TGTGCCAGCAGTCGTACTCGAGACAGGGGCCACGAGCAGTACTTC.

The V call is TRBV10-2, the J call TRBJ2-2; TRBD1 aligns across 8 bases. J lost 2 bases, V lost 6 bases, and 5 bases had no gene match. CDR1 is WSHSY, CDR2 SAAADI, per germline. The length of the CDR3 is 15 residues. The CDR3 nucleotides read TGCGCCAGCAGGTCGGGACAGGTAAACACCGGGGAGCTGTTTTTT. This encodes CASRSGQVNTGELFF.

This clone is large within its sample. The V gene is TRBV10-2, the J gene TRBJ2-7; D is undetermined. Trimming left V 3 bases short and J 3 bases short, with 3 bases between. This CDR3 has 11 amino acids. Germline V CDR1 and CDR2: WSHSY, SAAADI. The CDR3 sequence is CASSDLYEQYF. Written as DNA, the CDR3 is TGCGCCAGCAGTGATCTCTACGAGCAGTACTTC.

CDR3 coding DNA: TGTGCCAGCAGGGGGAGCTCCTATAATTCACCCCTCCACTTT. It codes for CASRGSSYNSPLHF. The chain uses TRBV5-5 and TRBJ1-6; D is undetermined. Germline V CDR1 and CDR2: SGHKS, YYEKEE (reference sequence). The V gene lost 5 bases and the J gene lost 0 bases, with 6 bases spanning the gap. The CDR3 is 14 residues long.

The V gene is TRBV9, the J gene TRBJ1-2; D not resolved. The V gene's germline CDR1 is SGDLS and CDR2 YYNGEE. V was trimmed by 4 bases and J by 0 bases, leaving 10 bases between them. The CDR3 is 14 amino acids. CDR3 loop: CASSPPRANYGYTF. In DNA form, the CDR3 reads TGTGCCAGCAGCCCCCCACGGGCTAACTATGGCTACACCTTC.

The V gene is TRBV11-3, the J gene TRBJ2-7, with no clear D. CDR1 is SGHNT, CDR2 YENEEA, per germline. The V end lost 5 bases, the J end lost 2 bases, and 7 bases lay between the germline ends. The CDR3 is 12 residues long. DNA of the CDR3: TGTGCCAGCAGCCCAGACCCCTACGAGCAGTACTTC. Residues: CASSPDPYEQYF. Filled out from reference TRBV11-3 and TRBJ2-7, the complete variable domain reads EAGVVQSPRYKIIEKKQPVAFWCNPISGHNTLYWYLQNLGQGPELLIRYENEEAVDDSQLPKDRFSAERLKGVDSTLKIQPAELGDSAVYLCASSPDPYEQYFGPGTRLTVT.

The chain employs TRBV9 and TRBJ2-3; the D is unclear. Looked up from germline, CDR1 is SGDLS and CDR2 is YYNGEE. Trimming left V 6 bases short and J 1 base short, with 15 bases between. CDR3 size: 15 residues. DNA of the CDR3: TGTGCCAGCACCTCCGTGGGCGGTCGCACAGATACGCAGTATTTT. Amino acids: CASTSVGGRTDTQYF.

This chain connects TRBV28 to TRBJ1-2, with D maybe TRBD1 (5 bases). This CDR3 contains 15 residues. The V and J ends lost 6 bases and 1 base respectively, with 15 bases between them. Germline-derived CDR1 and CDR2 are MDHEN and SYDVKM. This CDR3 is CASRGEGQGNYGYTF. CDR3 coding DNA: TGTGCCAGCAGGGGCGAAGGGCAGGGTAACTATGGCTACACCTTC.

This chain connects TRBV28 to TRBJ1-2; 9 nucleotides match TRBD1. The V and J ends lost 7 bases and 6 bases, in that order; junction bases with no gene match: 9. CDR3 length: 14 amino acids. CDR1 and CDR2 (germline): MDHEN, SYDVKM. Here the CDR3 DNA reads TGTGCCAGCATATCAAAAGGGACAGGGCATGGCTACACCTTC. This encodes CASISKGTGHGYTF.

The genes are TRBV7-2 and TRBJ1-6; no firm D call. V shed 1 base and J shed 3 bases, with 7 bases lying between them. The CDR3 is 15 amino acids. The germline CDR1 and CDR2 sequences are SGHTA and FQGNSA. The CDR3 DNA is TGTGCCAGCAGCTTAGGACTCGTCTATAATTCACCCCTCCACTTT. Protein product: CASSLGLVYNSPLHF.

The gene calls are TRBV4-3 and TRBJ1-2; maybe TRBD1 (6 bases). The germline V gene has CDR1 LGHNA and CDR2 YSLEER. CDR3 size: 17 residues. V shed 0 bases and J shed 4 bases, with 18 bases lying between them. The CDR3 reads CASSQDPSGKGGYGYTF. CDR3 nucleotides: TGCGCCAGCAGCCAAGATCCGTCAGGGAAAGGGGGCTATGGCTACACCTTC.

The chain recombines TRBV9 with TRBJ2-6; D is ambiguous. Germline assignment: CDR1 SGDLS and CDR2 YYNGEE. Trimming took off 0 bases at V and 0 bases at J, with 7 bases between the two ends. This CDR3 is built from 16 residues. The CDR3 loop is CASSVGERSGANVLTF. CDR3 DNA: TGTGCCAGCAGCGTAGGTGAGCGCTCTGGGGCCAACGTCCTGACTTTC.

V gene TRBV7-3 combines with J gene TRBJ2-7, with TRBD2 matching over 12 bases. Germline-derived CDR1 and CDR2 are SGHTA and FQGTGA. With 5 bases clipped from V and 5 bases from J, the junction kept 10 bases outside the gene matches. This CDR3 contains 16 residues. This CDR3 is CASSAISGLAGHEQYF. The CDR3 nucleotides read TGTGCCAGCAGCGCGATTTCGGGACTAGCGGGCCACGAGCAGTACTTC.